What follows describes a single T cell receptor (beta chain). The data were obtained in a study of blood T cell repertoires in COVID-19. Whole-study context: Spain, Italy and the United States supplied samples that represented acute and convalescent COVID-19. The cDNA or gDNA used as material had been derived from T cells, B-cell-depleted T cells, or PBMCs.

Authors' analysis steps: The authors estimated nucleated cell counts from reference gene primer amplification. The table came from immunoSEQ multiplex PCR; TCRdb's copy has only in-frame clones and leaves some out. The DNA was the basis for D and trimming; V, J and clone size are from that table. The sample lists more than 35,000 clones, approximately 91% seen once, with 15% to 19% in the top ten. The V end lost 2 bases, the J end lost 1 base, and 6 bases lay between the germline ends. The germline gives CDR1 MNHNY, CDR2 SVGAGI (reference sequence). The CDR3 spans 14 residues. The sequencing sample was made of peripheral blood. The clonotype comes from a woman aged 30 to 39 in a cohort sampled during active COVID-19. The genes are TRBV6-6 and TRBJ1-5; perhaps TRBD1 as D (5 bases). CDR3 region: CASSYDRSNQPQHF. CDR3 in DNA: TGTGCCAGCAGTTACGACAGAAGCAATCAGCCCCAGCATTTT.